The 6 T cell receptor beta chains reported below all come from one sample, sequenced in a study of blood T cell repertoires in COVID-19 (TCRdb year 2020). Libraries were made using the immunoSEQ multiplex PCR assay. In its TCRdb copy, this immuneACCESS table keeps in-frame sequences only and misses some clones. Where compared with another copy, unresolved V genes explain less than half of these, and the others have no known cause. This sample has fewer than 350,000 clones in its table, and approximately 88% of those were observed once. Of the sample, approximately 1.8% falls within the top ten clones. Sequencing was performed on peripheral blood. The receptor source for this set is a woman in her thirties with COVID-19, enrolled during active disease.

V gene TRBV28 combines with J gene TRBJ1-5, with a tentative D call TRBD1 (6 bases). There are 17 residues in the CDR3. CDR1 is MDHEN and CDR2 is SYDVKM in the germline V gene. V gave up 6 bases and J gave up 2 bases, with 20 bases separating them. The CDR3, as DNA: TGTGCCAGCAGGCCACCTTACAGGGCGGGGGGCAATCAGCCCCAGCATTTT. It translates to CASRPPYRAGGNQPQHF.

The chain has TRBV6-5 and TRBJ1-6, with 10 bases identical to TRBD1. The J segment lost 9 bases and the V segment lost 8 bases, leaving 4 bases of the junction unmatched. The V gene's germline CDR1 is MNHEY and CDR2 SVGAGI. The CDR3 contains 13 residues. CDR3 in DNA: TGTGCCAGCCGGGACAGGGGCTCTTCACCCCTCCACTTT. Translated: CASRDRGSSPLHF.

DNA for the CDR3: TGTGCCAGCAGCCCCCACACCGTGAACACTGAAGCTTTCTTT. Its protein is CASSPHTVNTEAFF. The V gene is TRBV28, the J gene TRBJ1-1; D not resolved. V gave up 6 bases and J gave up 0 bases, with 11 bases separating them. The CDR3 consists of 14 residues. The germline V gene encodes CDR1 MDHEN and CDR2 SYDVKM.

This clone was detected only once. The chain recombines TRBV19 with TRBJ2-6; 7 bases fit TRBD1. Unmatched junction bases numbered 4, after V lost 5 bases and J lost 0 bases. In germline, CDR1 is LNHDA, CDR2 SQIVND (reference sequence). CDR3 size: 16 residues. The CDR3 coding sequence is TGTGCCAGTAGTTTGGGACAGCGCTCTGGGGCCAACGTCCTGACTTTC. Amino acid sequence: CASSLGQRSGANVLTF.

This rearrangement joins TRBV18 to TRBJ2-5; D is uncertain. V lost 0 bases, J lost 5 bases, and 10 bases lay in between. The V gene's germline CDR1 is KGHSH and CDR2 LQKENI. The CDR3 runs 14 residues. CDR3 loop: CASSPPALWETQYF. CDR3 nucleotide sequence: TGTGCCAGCTCACCACCGGCTCTGTGGGAGACCCAGTACTTC.

The chain uses TRBV24-1 and TRBJ2-7; 7 nucleotides agree with TRBD2. CDR3 length: 14 residues. The germline V gene encodes CDR1 KGHDR and CDR2 SFDVKD. V dropped 7 bases and J dropped 2; count of bases not matched to a gene: 7. CDR3 residues: CATRGRGLTYEQYV. The CDR3 DNA sequence: TGTGCCACCAGGGGGAGGGGTTTGACCTACGAGCAGTACGTC.